The 2 T cell receptor beta chains listed next were all sequenced from one sample in a study of long-term antiretroviral therapy in people with HIV. Sequencing relied on immunoSEQ assay v3.0, run at survey level. Method: immunoSEQ multiplex PCR; TCRdb's copy keeps in-frame clones and lacks some. Of approximately 31,000 clones in the sample, roughly three quarters were seen once. The source material was unsorted PBMCs, sampled 3.1 years after starting antiretroviral therapy. Source of these receptors: a woman in her fifties or sixties with HIV.

The gene calls are TRBV7-7 and TRBJ2-5, with 7 bases identical to TRBD2. CDR1 is SSHAT, CDR2 FNYEAQ, per germline (reference sequence). This CDR3 spans 17 amino acids. The ends lost 2 bases at V and 2 bases at J; junction bases unmatched: 11. The DNA for the CDR3 is TGTGCCAGCAGCTTAAACATTATGGCGGGAGATCAAGAGACCCAGTACTTC. Translation gives CASSLNIMAGDQETQYF.

The genes are TRBV5-1 and TRBJ2-5, with 9 positions matching TRBD2. CDR1 SGHRS and CDR2 YFSETQ come from the germline V gene. The junction had 4 bases not matched to a gene; V was cut back by 1 base and J by 0 bases. CDR3 length equals 16 residues. CDR3 region: CASSLLLAGHQETQYF. CDR3 DNA sequence: TGCGCCAGCAGCTTGCTGCTAGCGGGGCACCAAGAGACCCAGTACTTC.